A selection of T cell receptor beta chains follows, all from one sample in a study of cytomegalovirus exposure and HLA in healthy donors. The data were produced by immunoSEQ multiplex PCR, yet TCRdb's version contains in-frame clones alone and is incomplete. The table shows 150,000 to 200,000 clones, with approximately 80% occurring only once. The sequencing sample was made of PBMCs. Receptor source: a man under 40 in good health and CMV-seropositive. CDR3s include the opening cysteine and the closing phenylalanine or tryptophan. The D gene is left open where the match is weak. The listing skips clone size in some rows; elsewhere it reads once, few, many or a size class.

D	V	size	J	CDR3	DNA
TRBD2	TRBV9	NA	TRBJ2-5	CASSLSGTSLETQYF	TGTGCCAGCAGCCTGTCCGGGACTAGTTTAGAGACCCAGTACTTC
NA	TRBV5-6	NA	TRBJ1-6	CASSFPGVSPLHF	TGTGCCAGCAGCTTCCCAGGGGTTTCACCCCTCCACTTT
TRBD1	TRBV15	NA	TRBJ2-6	CATSRAAGGPGANVLTF	TGTGCCACCAGCAGAGCGGCAGGGGGTCCTGGGGCCAACGTCCTGACTTTC
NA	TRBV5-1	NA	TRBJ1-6	CASRAGDSNSPLHF	TGCGCCAGCAGGGCGGGAGACTCCAATTCACCCCTCCACTTT
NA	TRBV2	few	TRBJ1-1	CASWVEGGGTEAFF	TGTGCCAGCTGGGTGGAGGGAGGTGGGACTGAAGCTTTCTTT
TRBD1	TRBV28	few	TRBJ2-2	CASSLGQGTGELFF	TGTGCCAGCAGTTTGGGACAGGGCACCGGGGAGCTGTTTTTT
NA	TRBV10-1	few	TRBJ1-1	CASSESLGRNTEAFF	TGCGCCAGCAGTGAGTCATTGGGGAGGAACACTGAAGCTTTCTTT
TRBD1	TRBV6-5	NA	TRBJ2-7	CASSNNRGYTYEQYF	TGTGCCAGCAGTAATAACAGGGGGTACACCTACGAGCAGTACTTC
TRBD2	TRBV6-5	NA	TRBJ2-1	CASSYSLAGDNEQFF	TGTGCCAGCAGTTACTCCCTAGCGGGGGACAATGAGCAGTTCTTC
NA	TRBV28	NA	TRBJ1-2	CASSLEVARGYGYTF	TGTGCCAGCAGTTTAGAAGTCGCACGGGGCTATGGCTACACCTTC
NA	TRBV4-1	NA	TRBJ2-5	CASSQGYRKETQYF	TGCGCCAGCAGCCAAGGTTACAGAAAAGAGACCCAGTACTTC
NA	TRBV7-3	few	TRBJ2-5	CASSLTGDFQETQYF	TGTGCCAGCAGCTTAACGGGGGACTTTCAAGAGACCCAGTACTTC
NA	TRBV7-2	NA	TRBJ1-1	CASSLVWGGAGTEAFF	TGTGCCAGCAGCTTAGTCTGGGGGGGCGCGGGGACTGAAGCTTTCTTT
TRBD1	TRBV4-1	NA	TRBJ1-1	CASSTQTGAPTEAFF	TGCGCCAGCAGCACCCAGACAGGGGCACCCACTGAAGCTTTCTTT
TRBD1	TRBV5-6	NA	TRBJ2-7	CASSWDRGEQYF	TGTGCCAGCAGCTGGGACAGGGGCGAGCAGTACTTC
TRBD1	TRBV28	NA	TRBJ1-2	CASGGGQGSYGYTF	TGTGCCAGCGGCGGGGGACAGGGGTCCTATGGCTACACCTTC
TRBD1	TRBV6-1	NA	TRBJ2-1	CASTPGQGYNEQFF	TGTGCCAGCACCCCGGGACAGGGCTACAATGAGCAGTTCTTC
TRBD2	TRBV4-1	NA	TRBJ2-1	CASSLGLGGNEQFF	TGCGCCAGCAGCCTCGGACTAGGAGGTAATGAGCAGTTCTTC
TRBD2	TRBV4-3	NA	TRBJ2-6	CASSQGLAGVGGANVLTF	TGCGCCAGCAGCCAAGGCCTAGCGGGGGTCGGTGGGGCCAACGTCCTGACTTTC
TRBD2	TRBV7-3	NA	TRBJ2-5	CASRPTLAGGQETQYF	TGTGCCAGCAGGCCAACTCTAGCGGGGGGGCAAGAGACCCAGTACTTC
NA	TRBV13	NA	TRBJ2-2	CASSRGNTGELFF	TGTGCCAGCAGCCGGGGGAACACCGGGGAGCTGTTTTTT
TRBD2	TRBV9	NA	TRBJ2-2	CASSKLAGVNTGELFF	TGTGCCAGCAGTAAGCTAGCGGGGGTGAACACCGGGGAGCTGTTTTTT
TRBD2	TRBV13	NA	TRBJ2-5	CASSTTGGTLYQETQYF	TGTGCCAGCAGTACTACGGGGGGAACACTGTACCAAGAGACCCAGTACTTC
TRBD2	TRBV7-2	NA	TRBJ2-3	CASSLMGGTTDTQYF	TGTGCCAGCAGCTTAATGGGAGGGACCACAGATACGCAGTATTTT
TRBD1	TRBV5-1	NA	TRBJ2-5	CASRETGVETQYF	TGCGCCAGCAGGGAAACAGGGGTCGAGACCCAGTACTTC
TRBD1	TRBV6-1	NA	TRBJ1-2	CASSPGTGLTYGYTF	TGTGCCAGCAGTCCCGGGACAGGGCTCACCTATGGCTACACCTTC
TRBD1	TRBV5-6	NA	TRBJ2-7	CASSRDRGVWQQYF	TGTGCCAGCAGCCGCGACAGGGGGGTCTGGCAGCAGTACTTC
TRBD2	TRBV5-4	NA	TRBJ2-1	CASSLGLGSYNEQFF	TGTGCCAGCAGCCTGGGACTAGGGAGTTACAATGAGCAGTTCTTC
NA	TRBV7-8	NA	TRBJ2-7	CASSSGIERGTYEQYF	TGTGCCAGCAGCTCCGGGATCGAAAGAGGTACCTACGAGCAGTACTTC
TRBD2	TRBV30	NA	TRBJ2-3	CAWSPGGADTQYF	TGTGCCTGGAGCCCCGGGGGGGCAGATACGCAGTATTTT
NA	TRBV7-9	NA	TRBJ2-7	CASSLLHAQGEYF	TGTGCCAGCAGCCTCCTCCATGCCCAGGGCGAGTACTTC
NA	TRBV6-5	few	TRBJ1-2	CAREVYGYTF	TGTGCCAGAGAGGTCTATGGCTACACCTTC